A selection of T cell receptor beta chains follows, all from one sample in a study of metastatic and nonmetastatic thyroid tumors. TCRdb re-called clones from the PCR reads using MiXCR. The table shows approximately 17,000 clones, with roughly 26% occurring only once. Sequencing was carried out using blood. The receptors come from a male donor with papillary thyroid cancer or a benign thyroid nodule (not recorded which). Some clones in this sample may be carry-over from other donors' samples. The CDR3 runs from the conserved cysteine through the conserved F or W. The order of the fields is J gene, V gene, CDR3 protein.

TRBJ1-4,TRBV19,CASSKRGQGTTNEKLFF
TRBJ2-2,TRBV19,CASSWASGDGELFF
TRBJ1-2,TRBV6-1,CASSEYGDLNYGYTF
TRBJ1-6,TRBV10-3,CAISPGFNSPLHF
TRBJ1-1,TRBV10-3,CAISEKENTEAFF
TRBJ2-7,TRBV6-1,CASSPPGTATYEQYF
TRBJ2-3,TRBV20-1,CSARDQLGLAGVGRTDTQYF
TRBJ1-3,TRBV12-3/TRBV12-4,CASSRGNTIYF
TRBJ2-1,TRBV12-3/TRBV12-4,CASSLALNGLAKGEQFF
TRBJ2-2,TRBV20-1,CSARVLAGGPNGELFF
TRBJ2-7,TRBV7-9,CASSLGGGEQYF
TRBJ1-4,TRBV11-2,CASSLPNEKLFF
TRBJ1-1,TRBV6-1,CASSLGGDEAFF
TRBJ2-7,TRBV18,CASSPSPWRGTYSYEQYF
TRBJ2-5,TRBV7-9,CASSLTVGETQYF
TRBJ1-2,TRBV5-1,CASSLVGEENYGYTF
TRBJ1-6,TRBV19,CASSIEPRDSPLHF
TRBJ1-3,TRBV30,CAWSVSGALGNTIYF
TRBJ1-6,TRBV30,CAWISPRGSNSPLHF
TRBJ2-7,TRBV12-3/TRBV12-4,CASRKASLNEQYF
TRBJ2-7,TRBV12-3/TRBV12-4,CASSGTTGVSYEQYF
TRBJ2-7,TRBV10-2,CASSEVGVSSYEQYF
TRBJ1-1,TRBV9,CASSSTGGVSEAFF
TRBJ2-5,TRBV18,CASSPSERSQETQYF
TRBJ2-7,TRBV28,CASSLNYGFYEQYF
TRBJ1-1,TRBV28,CASTQTNTEAFF
TRBJ1-3,TRBV9,CASSVWGHRYSGNTIYF
TRBJ2-7,TRBV20-1,CSARDGGSFYEQYF
TRBJ2-1,TRBV10-3,CAIQQAQNPDEQFF
TRBJ2-1,TRBV7-3,CASSFLGPNEQFF
TRBJ2-7,TRBV2,CASSAHPGETGSYEQYF
TRBJ2-4,TRBV14,CASSFGQVKNIQYF
TRBJ1-3,TRBV6-1,CASSSLGRAGGNTIYF
TRBJ1-5,TRBV5-1,CASSSGQSNQPQHF
TRBJ2-5,TRBV7-9,CASSPNQLWETQYF
TRBJ2-7,TRBV3-1,CASTIYEQYF
TRBJ1-4,TRBV30,CAWTLTGAYNEKLFF
TRBJ1-4,TRBV20-1,CSARVQGNEKLFF
TRBJ1-6,TRBV18,CASSPPMRTAVSPLHF
TRBJ2-3,TRBV4-1,CASSLGRGGSADTQYF
TRBJ2-7,TRBV28,CASNSGAYEQYF
TRBJ2-7,TRBV3-1,CASSQDTGVDEQYF
TRBJ2-3,TRBV6-1,CASRGTATSYSDTQYF
TRBJ2-5,TRBV6-1,CASMGLATFKGETKYF
TRBJ2-7,TRBV29-1,CRVDRGSAYEQYF
TRBJ1-1,TRBV6-1,CASRGRGGVTEAFF
TRBJ2-7,TRBV20-1,CSVTSGASYEQYF
TRBJ2-6,TRBV5-1,CASSFSGATSGANVLTF
TRBJ2-1,TRBV18,CASSPGTGYNEQFF
TRBJ2-5,TRBV9,CASSAGTSTLETQYF
TRBJ1-4,TRBV7-8,CASSTKTGSRRLKEKLFF
TRBJ1-1,TRBV5-5,CASSPYDRVKTEAFF
TRBJ1-5,TRBV5-5,CASSPDSYQPQHF
TRBJ1-5,TRBV6-1,CASRKDGFSNQPQHF
TRBJ2-1,TRBV9,CASSVGRERSSYNEQFF
TRBJ1-5,TRBV20-1,CSARRRLGNQPQHF